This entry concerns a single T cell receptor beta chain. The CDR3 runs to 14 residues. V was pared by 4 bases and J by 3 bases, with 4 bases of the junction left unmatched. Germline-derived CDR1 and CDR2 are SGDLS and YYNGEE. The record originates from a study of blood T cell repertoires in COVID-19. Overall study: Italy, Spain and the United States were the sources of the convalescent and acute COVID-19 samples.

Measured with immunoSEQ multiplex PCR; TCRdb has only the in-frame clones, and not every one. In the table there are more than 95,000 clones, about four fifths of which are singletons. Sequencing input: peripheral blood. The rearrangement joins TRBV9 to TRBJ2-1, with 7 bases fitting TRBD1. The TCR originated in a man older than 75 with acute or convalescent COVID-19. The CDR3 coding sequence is TGTGCCAGCAGCACGGGACAGAGCTACAATGAGCAGTTCTTC. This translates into CASSTGQSYNEQFF. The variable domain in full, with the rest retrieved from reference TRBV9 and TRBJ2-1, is DSGVTQTPKHLITATGQRVTLRCSPRSGDLSVYWYQQSLDQGLQFLIQYYNGEERAKGNILERFSAQQFPDLHSELNLSSLELGDSALYFCASSTGQSYNEQFFGPGTRLTVL.